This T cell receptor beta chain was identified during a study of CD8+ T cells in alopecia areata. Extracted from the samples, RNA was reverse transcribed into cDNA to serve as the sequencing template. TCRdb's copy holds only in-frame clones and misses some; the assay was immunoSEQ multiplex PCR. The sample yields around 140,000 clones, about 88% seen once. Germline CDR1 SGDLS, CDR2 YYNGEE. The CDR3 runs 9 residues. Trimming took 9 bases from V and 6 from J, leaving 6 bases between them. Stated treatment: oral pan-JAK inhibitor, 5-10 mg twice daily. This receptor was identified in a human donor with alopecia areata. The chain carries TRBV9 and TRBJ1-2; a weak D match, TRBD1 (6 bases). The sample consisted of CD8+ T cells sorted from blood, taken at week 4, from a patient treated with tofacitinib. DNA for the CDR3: TGTGCCACAGGGGATGGCTACACCTTC. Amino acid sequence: CATGDGYTF.